The entry below gives a single T cell receptor (beta chain) sequence along with its context. The data stem from a study of T cell responses to AZD1222 COVID-19 vaccine. With V trimmed by 6 bases and J by 7 bases, 15 bases remained unmatched. The CDR3 has 16 amino acids. Per germline, CDR1 MDHEN and CDR2 SYDVKM. Using immunoSEQ multiplex PCR, the repertoire was profiled, and TCRdb retains in-frame clones only, with some absent. Altogether under 300,000 clones are present, about 92% being singletons, with the ten largest covering roughly 0.6%. The TCR originated in an adult in good health. V usage is TRBV28 and J usage is TRBJ1-5; 7 positions match TRBD1. The source material was peripheral blood, sampled on day 0 of AZD1222 vaccination. The DNA for the CDR3 is TGTGCCAGCAGCCCCGGGGCAGGGGGACGAGAACAGCCCCAGCATTTT. It yields the protein CASSPGAGGREQPQHF.